The next 9 T cell receptor beta chains were all read from a single sample in a study of CD8 T cells in Susac syndrome. After extraction with the RNeasy kit, about 0.5 to 1 ug of the RNA was reverse transcribed using random hexamers. TCRdb re-derived calls from the immunoSEQ multiplex PCR reads in MiXCR, one entry per CDR3 protein. Here the sample spans around 70,000 distinct CDR3 sequences, roughly 94% being singletons. The sequenced sample was CD8+ T cells from PBMCs. The receptors were gathered from a human donor with multiple sclerosis.

The chain employs TRBV27 and TRBJ2-4; D ambiguous. V was trimmed by 11 bases and J by 0 bases, leaving 11 bases between them. The CDR3 loop spans 13 amino acids. Looked up from germline, CDR1 is MNHEY and CDR2 is SMNVEV (reference sequence). The CDR3, as DNA: TGTGCCCTCCGCGGCCTAGCCAAAAACATTCAGTACTTC. Translation: CALRGLAKNIQYF.

J is TRBJ2-1 and V is TRBV4-1, with D unclear. The CDR3 loop spans 14 amino acids. Germline V CDR1 and CDR2: MGHRA, YSYEKL. V was cut by 0 bases and J by 4 bases, with 7 bases left in between. The CDR3 protein is CASSQDPLYNEQFF. Written as DNA, the CDR3 is TGCGCCAGCAGCCAAGACCCGTTATACAATGAGCAGTTCTTC.

V usage is TRBV4-3 and J usage is TRBJ1-2; D gene ambiguous. Looked up from germline, CDR1 is LGHNA and CDR2 is YSLEER. V was trimmed by 4 bases and J by 2 bases, leaving 14 bases between them. This CDR3 has 15 residues. For the CDR3, the DNA is TGCGCCAGCAGCCCTTCGGGGTTCACCAACTATGGCTACACCTTC. This gives the protein CASSPSGFTNYGYTF.

The chain couples TRBV27 to TRBJ2-5; TRBD1 aligns across 7 bases. V trimming: 10 bases; J trimming: 5 bases; junction bases outside the gene matches: 16. The CDR3 has 15 amino acids. Germline loops: CDR1 MNHEY, CDR2 SMNVEV (reference sequence). The CDR3 DNA reads TGTGCCATGTCCTCCTCCACAGGGGTCGGCGAGACCCAGTACTTC. This gives the protein CAMSSSTGVGETQYF.

The rearrangement uses TRBV6-6 and TRBJ1-6; 8 nucleotides line up with TRBD1. Germline CDR1 MNHNY, CDR2 SVGAGI (reference sequence). The CDR3 extends over 14 amino acids. Trimming removed 2 bases from V and 9 bases from J; junction bases left unmatched: 3. As DNA, the CDR3 is TGTGCCAGCAGTTACGGAACAGGGGGTTCACCCCTCCACTTT. As protein: CASSYGTGGSPLHF.

The chain joins TRBV29-1 to TRBJ2-7; 7 nucleotides align to TRBD1. This CDR3 comprises 13 residues. V shed 6 bases, J shed 0 bases, and the junction held 5 bases outside the gene matches. Germline CDR1 and CDR2: SQVTM and ANQGSEA. CDR3 residues: CSVEQGISYEQYF. The CDR3 DNA reads as TGCAGCGTAGAACAGGGGATCTCCTACGAGCAGTACTTC.

The V and J genes are TRBV5-6 and TRBJ1-2; no definite D call. This CDR3 contains 12 residues. Germline V gene lookup returns CDR1 SGHDT and CDR2 YYEEEE. The V end lost 0 bases, the J end lost 6 bases, and 6 bases lay between the germline ends. The chain's CDR3 is CASSLGPDGYTF. In DNA, the CDR3 is TGTGCCAGCAGCTTGGGTCCGGATGGCTACACCTTC. The full variable domain, in which reference TRBV5-6 and TRBJ1-2 provide the parts outside the CDR3, is DAGVTQSPTHLIKTRGQQVTLRCSPKSGHDTVSWYQQALGQGPQFIFQYYEEEERQRGNFPDRFSGHQFPNYSSELNVNALLLGDSALYLCASSLGPDGYTFGSGTRLTVV.

The genes are TRBV6-5 and TRBJ1-2; D perhaps matches TRBD1 (5 bases). V was shortened by 2 bases and J by 8 bases, with 6 bases between the two germline ends. Germline CDR1 reads MNHEY; CDR2 reads SVGAGI. This CDR3 contains 11 residues. CDR3 region: CASSYGGGYTF. DNA of the CDR3: TGTGCCAGCAGTTACGGGGGGGGCTACACCTTC.

This rearrangement joins TRBV3-1 to TRBJ2-1; D not resolved. The CDR3 sequence is 13 residues long. The V and J ends lost 0 bases and 7 bases respectively, with 7 bases between them. The germline CDR1 and CDR2 sequences are LGHDT and YNNKEL (reference sequence). The CDR3 spells CASSQDGDNEQFF. DNA for the CDR3: TGTGCCAGCAGCCAAGATGGGGATAATGAGCAGTTCTTC.